This T cell receptor (beta chain) was sequenced for a study of molecular identifiers for immune sequencing clone quantification. Study results and limitations: In CMV-specific effectors, clones above 20 copies held over 97% of molecules; naive, under 1%.

Germline V lookup: CDR1 SGHNT, CDR2 YYREEE (reference sequence). The CDR3 has 14 residues. Trimming took 4 bases from V and 4 from J, leaving 14 bases between them. This clonotype was counted at least ten times. What it binds is unknown. Previously described methods and listed TCR primers were employed for the bulk TCR libraries. Each CDR3 protein is one row after TCRdb ran MiXCR on the PCR reads. The sample yields 490,000 or so distinct CDR3 sequences, 20% to 25% seen once. The rearrangement links TRBV5-4 to TRBJ2-5, with D perhaps matching TRBD2 (7 bases). The sequenced material came from naive CD8+ T cells from blood, with Jurkat cell RNA spiked in. Subset here: FACS-sorted CD8+CD4-CCR7+CD45RA+ naive T cells. This clonotype originated in a human donor in good health. Some libraries in this study had Jurkat cell RNA spiked in. The CDR3 spells CASSPWGGLETQYF. CDR3 DNA sequence: TGTGCCAGCAGCCCCTGGGGGGGCTTAGAGACCCAGTACTTC.